Below, 12 T cell receptor beta chains from the same sample are listed, as sequenced in a study of T cell responses to AZD1222 COVID-19 vaccine. Method: immunoSEQ multiplex PCR; TCRdb's copy keeps in-frame clones and lacks some. The sample has around 120,000 clones, about 90% seen once. The sample in question was peripheral blood, obtained on day 0 of AZD1222 vaccination. The receptors were sampled from an adult in good health.

The chain employs TRBV3-1 (or the pseudogene TRBV3-2) and TRBJ1-4; TRBD1 matches at 7 bases. From germline, CDR1 is LGHDT and CDR2 YNNKEL (reference sequence). The CDR3 has 15 residues. Trimming removed 1 base from V and 6 bases from J; junction bases left unmatched: 5. This CDR3 reads CASSQGRGFYEKLFF. In DNA form, the CDR3 reads TGTGCCAGCAGCCAAGGCAGGGGGTTTTATGAAAAACTGTTTTTT.

CDR3 nucleotides: TGTGCCAGCAAAGGGGAGATAGGACTGGCCTACGAGCAGTACTTC. Its translation: CASKGEIGLAYEQYF. The chain employs TRBV2 and TRBJ2-7; D could derive from TRBD1 or TRBD2 (5 bases each). V was shortened by 7 bases and J by 2 bases, with 18 bases between the two germline ends. The CDR3 runs to 15 residues. Germline V gives CDR1 SNHLY, CDR2 FYNNEI. The whole variable domain, remainder taken from reference TRBV2 and TRBJ2-7, is EPEVTQTPSHQVTQMGQEVILRCVPISNHLYFYWYRQILGQKVEFLVSFYNNEISEKSEIFDDQFSVERPDGSNFTLKIRSTKLEDSAMYFCASKGEIGLAYEQYFGPGTRLTVT.

CDR3 sequence (DNA): TGTGCCAGCAGTCCGGGACAGGGGTATGGCTACACCTTC. Protein sequence: CASSPGQGYGYTF. V is TRBV12-3 or TRBV12-4 and J is TRBJ1-2; 10 bases agree with TRBD1. J was trimmed by 5 bases and V by 5 bases; bases with no gene match: 2. The CDR3 contains 13 residues.

The chain combines TRBV18 with TRBJ2-7; D gene ambiguous. Per the germline V gene, CDR1 is KGHSH and CDR2 is LQKENI. The CDR3 is made up of 14 amino acids. Trimming pared 1 base from V and 2 bases from J, leaving 9 bases between. The CDR3 loop is CASSPQEATYEQYF. The CDR3 region has the DNA TGTGCCAGCTCACCACAGGAAGCAACCTACGAGCAGTACTTC.

The gene calls are TRBV27 and TRBJ2-7, with TRBD2 matching over 8 bases. Germline lookup yields CDR1 MNHEY and CDR2 SMNVEV (reference sequence). The CDR3 spans 16 residues. J lost 2 bases, V lost 0 bases, and 6 bases had no gene match. CDR3 nucleotide sequence: TGTGCCAGCAGTTTATCGAGCGGGAGTCAAGCCTACGAGCAGTACTTC. Its protein product is CASSLSSGSQAYEQYF.

The chain links TRBV7-9 to TRBJ2-7; D remains unclear. This CDR3 spans 11 amino acids. The germline CDR1 and CDR2 sequences are SEHNR and FQNEAQ (reference sequence). V lost 5 bases to trimming and J lost 12 bases, with 14 bases between them. CDR3 loop: CASSHIERVYF. CDR3 in DNA: TGTGCCAGCAGCCACATAGAGCGAGTGTACTTC.

The table lists this clone with a count of one. The chain uses TRBV4-1 and TRBJ1-2; D may be TRBD1 (6 bases). The CDR3 is 15 residues long. V gave up 0 bases and J gave up 2 bases, with 10 bases separating them. From germline, CDR1 is MGHRA and CDR2 YSYEKL. CDR3: CASSQDRTANYGYTF. The CDR3 DNA follows: TGCGCCAGCAGCCAAGACAGGACAGCAAACTATGGCTACACCTTC.

The chain has TRBV21-1 and TRBJ2-2; TRBD2 is the table's D call, not checked against the DNA. TRBV21-1 is an annotated pseudogene. The CDR3 has 18 residues. CDR3 bases: TGTGCCAGCAGCACGACCATCGCAACTAGCGAGAACACCGGGGAGCTGTTTTTT. This codes for CASSTTIATSENTGELFF.

This chain connects TRBV3-1 (or the pseudogene TRBV3-2) to TRBJ2-6, with a possible D match to TRBD2 (5 bases). Germline V gene lookup returns CDR1 LGHDT and CDR2 YNNKEL (reference sequence). The CDR3 covers 16 residues. V lost 0 bases and J lost 0, with 6 bases in between. This CDR3 is CASSQEGGSGANVLTF. In DNA form, the CDR3 reads TGTGCCAGCAGCCAAGAAGGAGGCTCTGGGGCCAACGTCCTGACTTTC.

This rearrangement joins TRBV12-3 or TRBV12-4 to TRBJ1-3; D is possibly TRBD1 (5 bases). Trimming took off 3 bases at V and 11 bases at J, with 11 bases between the two ends. This CDR3 is built from 12 residues. Here the CDR3 DNA reads TGTGCCAGCAGTTTGGGGCGGAGCCCCATATATTTT. It yields the protein CASSLGRSPIYF.

The rearrangement links TRBV11-2 to TRBJ1-2, with D uncertain. The V end was cut by 2 bases, the J end by 3 bases, with 10 bases between. The CDR3 extends over 14 amino acids. The germline gives CDR1 SGHAT, CDR2 FQNNGV. CDR3 coding DNA: TGTGCCAGCAGCTTATTAGCAGTAGACTATGGCTACACCTTC. Residues: CASSLLAVDYGYTF.

V gene TRBV7-9 combines with J gene TRBJ2-2; 12 bases are a match to TRBD1. The CDR3 length is 15 residues. The junction had 5 bases not matched to a gene; V was cut back by 5 bases and J by 7 bases. Per germline, CDR1 SEHNR and CDR2 FQNEAQ (reference sequence). The CDR3 here is CASSRDRGRFGELFF. For the CDR3, the DNA is TGTGCCAGCAGCCGGGACAGGGGGCGTTTCGGGGAGCTGTTTTTT.